In this sample, the clone carrying this T cell receptor (beta chain) turned up many times. What it binds is not known. Uncontrolled infections, other autoimmune diseases, pregnancy or lactation barred patients from enrollment. CDR3 regions of TCR beta were amplified from RNA transcripts. Following a first-round RT-PCR that used HTBI primers, a second-round multiplex PCR was carried out. TCRdb called the multiplex PCR reads again in MiXCR, with one record for every CDR3 protein. The sample records 900,000 to 1,200,000 distinct CDR3 sequences, 36% being singletons. The sample comes from a study of Graves' ophthalmopathy and Graves' hyperthyroidism. The study, taken as a whole, reports: A majority of expanded thyroid clonotypes exceeding 0.001 frequency were likewise present in blood.

The V end was cut by 9 bases, the J end by 2 bases, with 7 bases between. Germline lookup yields CDR1 LNHDA and CDR2 SQIVND (reference sequence). The CDR3 spans 11 residues. This receptor was identified in an adult man with Graves' hyperthyroidism. The J gene is TRBJ1-2, the V gene TRBV19; no clear D. The sequenced sample was peripheral blood or thyroid tissue (not recorded which). CDR3 bases: TGTGCCAGCAGCGGGAACTATGGCTACACCTTC. Amino acid sequence: CASSGNYGYTF.